One and the same sample provided the 8 T cell receptor beta chains below, sequenced in a study of Ad26.COV2.S vaccination and SARS-CoV-2 variants. Sequenced by immunoSEQ multiplex PCR; TCRdb stores in-frame clones only, minus some. The table lists 360,000 or so clones, about 88% of them singletons. Specified treatment: roughly 18 received Ad26.COV2.S at low or high dose, single or two shots; 5 received placebo; per-sample allocation not given. The samples date from day 63 after the first vaccine or placebo injection. The material sequenced was peripheral blood, taken in a trial of Ad26.COV2.S vaccine versus placebo. The receptors shown here come from a person aged 18-60 years who received the Ad26.COV2.S COVID-19 vaccine or a placebo.

The genes are TRBV19 and TRBJ2-3, with a weak D call TRBD1 (5 bases). The CDR3 contains 14 residues. V was trimmed by 1 base and J by 1 base, leaving 6 bases between them. CDR1 is LNHDA, CDR2 SQIVND, per germline (reference sequence). The CDR3 DNA reads as TGTGCCAGTAGTATAGGGGGCGGCACAGATACGCAGTATTTT. Amino acid sequence: CASSIGGGTDTQYF.

The chain recombines TRBV6-2 or TRBV6-3 with TRBJ2-3; D gene unclear. This CDR3 contains 17 residues. The V end was cut by 5 bases, the J end by 2 bases, with 20 bases between. Germline-derived CDR1 and CDR2 are MNHEY and SVGEGT. CDR3 sequence (DNA): TGTGCCAGCAGTACCGGTGCCAGGTTCGACCACACAGATACGCAGTATTTT. Translating it yields CASSTGARFDHTDTQYF.

The V gene is TRBV9, the J gene TRBJ2-7; weak D call: TRBD2 (6 bases). Per germline, CDR1 SGDLS and CDR2 YYNGEE. CDR3 length equals 14 residues. Trimming took off 0 bases at V and 3 bases at J, with 10 bases between the two ends. In DNA, the CDR3 is TGTGCCAGCAGCGTAGCGGAGGGAAACTACGAGCAGTACTTC. Translating gives CASSVAEGNYEQYF.

The chain links TRBV6-1 to TRBJ1-4, with D possibly being TRBD1 (6 bases). CDR1 is MNHNS, CDR2 SASEGT, per germline. This CDR3 is 14 amino acids long. The germline V and J ends were trimmed by 1 base and 8 bases, with 11 bases remaining between them. DNA of the CDR3: TGTGCCAGCAGTGAAGACAGGGTAAACGAAAAACTGTTTTTT. Its protein product is CASSEDRVNEKLFF.

The V and J genes are TRBV2 and TRBJ2-3; D gene unclear. CDR1 and CDR2 from the germline V gene are SNHLY and FYNNEI. With 3 bases removed from V and 1 base from J, the gap between germline ends came to 5 bases. There are 13 residues in the CDR3. CDR3 region: CASSDIGTDTQYF. In nucleotides, the CDR3 is TGTGCCAGCAGTGACATTGGCACAGATACGCAGTATTTT.

A remark on this clone: One end of the junction is discordant with germline, which a read error may explain. The chain is built from TRBV7-7 and TRBJ2-5, with 11 bases fitting TRBD2. The CDR3 totals 14 residues. Germline V lookup: CDR1 SSHAT, CDR2 FNYEAQ (reference sequence). The DNA for the CDR3 is TGTGCTAGCAGCTTAGGGACTAGCGGAGAGACCCAGTACTTC. Its protein product is CASSLGTSGETQYF.

The J gene is TRBJ2-5, the V gene TRBV3-1 (or the pseudogene TRBV3-2), with D perhaps matching TRBD2 (5 bases). This CDR3 contains 13 residues. With 4 bases removed from V and 1 base from J, the gap between germline ends came to 7 bases. From germline, CDR1 is LGHDT and CDR2 YNNKEL (reference sequence). CDR3 in DNA: TGTGCCAGCAGCCGAGGAGGCCAAGAGACCCAGTACTTC. This gives the protein CASSRGGQETQYF.

CDR3 sequence (DNA): TGCGCCAGCAGCCGGGGGACCCCCAGTATGGATCAGCCCCAGCATTTT. As protein: CASSRGTPSMDQPQHF. This sequence joins TRBV4-1 and TRBJ1-5; D might be TRBD1 (5 bases). V was cut by 4 bases and J by 5 bases, with 18 bases left in between. Per germline, CDR1 MGHRA and CDR2 YSYEKL. The CDR3 is 16 amino acids.